The clone carrying this TCR beta chain showed up just a few times. CDR1 MNHEY and CDR2 SMNVEV come from the germline V gene (reference sequence). V lost 8 bases and J 4 bases, leaving 12 bases between the germline ends. This CDR3 contains 12 residues. TCRdb fed the 5' RACE reads into MiXCR, producing one record per CDR3 protein. The sample lists roughly 86,000 distinct CDR3 sequences; roughly 14% were seen once. This sample is part of a study of early T cells in non-severe SARS-CoV-2 infection. Sequencing input: whole blood. The chain combines TRBV27 with TRBJ2-7; D unresolved. The receptor was derived from an adult who was a healthcare worker with PCR-confirmed SARS-CoV-2 infection or an uninfected control (not recorded which). The CDR3 loop reads CASPPSRYEQYV. As DNA, the CDR3 is TGTGCCAGCCCCCCATCGAGATACGAGCAGTACGTC.